Each of the 16 T cell receptor beta chains below was sequenced from the same sample in a study of blood T cells in healthy people across ages (dated by TCRdb to the mid-2010s). Library preparation was by 5' RACE. Sequenced using an Illumina HiSeq 2500. A second PCR of about 7 to 12 cycles was run with a J-beta primer mix and a sample-barcoded 5' primer. The public reads were reprocessed in TCRdb via fastp at Q25 and MiXCR, keeping in-frame beta chains. Rows matching on CDR3 protein sequence are summarized as one entry with the most common DNA and genes. The sample yields some 670,000 distinct CDR3 sequences; more than 45% were counted once. Around an eighth of the sample lies in the top ten. Sequences were obtained from blood. These receptors originate from a woman older than 75 in good health.

Points on this clonotype: Mismatch with germline at one junction end may stem from a read error. This chain joins TRBV29-1 and TRBJ1-6; 7 bases align to TRBD1. In germline, CDR1 is SQVTM, CDR2 ANQGSEA. The CDR3 spans 14 residues. CDR3 region: CSVRTDRDNSPIHF. The CDR3, as DNA: TGCAGCGTGCGAACCGACAGGGACAATTCACCCATCCACTTT.

The V call is TRBV7-9, the J call TRBJ1-1, with 10 bases identical to TRBD1. CDR1 SEHNR and CDR2 FQNEAQ come from the germline V gene (reference sequence). The CDR3 is made up of 16 amino acids. Trimming took 1 base from V and 4 from J; bases not matched to a gene: 6. CDR3 DNA sequence: TGTGCCAGCAGCTTAGGTCTTTGGACAGGGGGCACTGAAGCTTTCTTT. Its translation: CASSLGLWTGGTEAFF.

In the case of this clonotype: At one end, the junction sequence differs from germline, possibly due to a read error. V and J are TRBV20-1 and TRBJ2-4, with D unclear. This CDR3 has 15 residues. The V gene's germline CDR1 is DFQATT and CDR2 SNEGSKA (reference sequence). DNA of the CDR3: TGCAGTGCTAGAGGACAAGGTGCAAACAAAAACATTCGGTACTTC. Protein product: CSARGQGANKNIRYF.

Ten or more counts support this clonotype. This chain joins TRBV12-3 or TRBV12-4 and TRBJ2-1; D may match TRBD1 or TRBD2 (5 bases each). The CDR3 contains 13 residues. Trimming pared 6 bases from V and 8 bases from J, leaving 14 bases between. CDR3 nucleotide sequence: TGTGCCAGCAGATTTTGGGACCGGGATGAGCAGTTCTTC. Translation: CASRFWDRDEQFF.

The rearrangement links TRBV10-3 to TRBJ2-7; D call uncertain. The CDR3 length is 15 residues. From germline, CDR1 is ENHRY and CDR2 SYGVKD. V was trimmed by 2 bases and J by 1 base, leaving 12 bases between them. CDR3 amino acids: CAISEGPPSSYEQYF. Here the CDR3 DNA reads TGTGCCATCAGTGAGGGACCGCCGTCATCCTACGAGCAGTACTTC.

V usage is TRBV27 and J usage is TRBJ2-2; 9 positions match TRBD1. The J segment lost 6 bases and the V segment lost 7 bases, leaving 12 bases of the junction unmatched. Germline V gives CDR1 MNHEY, CDR2 SMNVEV (reference sequence). The CDR3 sequence is 16 residues long. The CDR3 bases are TGTGCCAGCACCCTGCTGGGACAGGGAATATCCGGGGAGCTGTTTTTT. Protein product: CASTLLGQGISGELFF.

Concerning this clonotype itself: A much bigger clone sits one base away, suggesting this may be a read error. V and J are TRBV20-1 and TRBJ2-3, with D possibly being TRBD2 (5 bases). In germline, CDR1 is DFQATT, CDR2 SNEGSKA (reference sequence). CDR3 length: 13 residues. CDR3 sequence (DNA): TGCAGTACTAGAGATCCGAGCACAGATACGCAGTATTTT. Its protein product is CSTRDPSTDTQYF.

The sample holds many counts of this clonotype. The CDR3, as DNA: TGTGCCAGCAGCTTTGGGGCGGGAGTGGAAGATACGCAGTATTTT. Translating gives CASSFGAGVEDTQYF. The genes are TRBV7-9 and TRBJ2-3, with 7 bases aligning to TRBD2. The CDR3 loop spans 15 amino acids. Germline trimming cut 3 bases from V and 5 bases from J; bases unmatched to any gene: 8. The germline CDR1 and CDR2 sequences are SEHNR and FQNEAQ (reference sequence).

This chain joins TRBV20-1 and TRBJ2-1, with 8 bases matching TRBD2. CDR3 length: 15 amino acids. The V segment lost 5 bases and the J segment 5 bases; nucleotides outside the gene matches: 11. The germline CDR1 and CDR2 sequences are DFQATT and SNEGSKA (reference sequence). CDR3 nucleotides: TGCAGTGCTGCTAAAGCGGGGGCCAATCACAATGAGCAGTTCTTC. Its protein product is CSAAKAGANHNEQFF.

This clonotype was seen a handful of times. The rearrangement links TRBV3-1 to TRBJ1-4, with a possible D match to TRBD1 (5 bases). Germline CDR1 and CDR2: LGHDT and YNNKEL (reference sequence). V dropped 4 bases and J dropped 7 bases, with 22 bases sitting between them. This CDR3 has 17 residues. As DNA, the CDR3 is TGTGCCAGCAGCCCTATCTGGTCACTTAAGGGGAGTGAAAAACTGTTTTTT. This sequence encodes CASSPIWSLKGSEKLFF.

The V gene is TRBV28, the J gene TRBJ2-3; a weak D match, TRBD1 (6 bases). Looked up from germline, CDR1 is MDHEN and CDR2 is SYDVKM. This CDR3 contains 13 residues. Trimming stripped 7 bases from V and 3 bases from J, with 11 bases between. The CDR3 bases are TGTGCCAGCAACCGAGACAGGACAGATACGCAGTATTTT. It yields the protein CASNRDRTDTQYF.

The chain has TRBV7-2 and TRBJ1-6; possible D gene TRBD1, 5 bases. V lost 5 bases, J lost 8 bases, and 13 bases lay in between. Looked up from germline, CDR1 is SGHTA and CDR2 is FQGNSA. This CDR3 spans 14 amino acids. DNA for the CDR3: TGTGCCAGCAGCGCTAGGGACGGAGATTCACCCCTCCACTTT. Translating it yields CASSARDGDSPLHF. Filled out from reference TRBV7-2 and TRBJ1-6, the complete variable domain reads GAGVSQSPSNKVTEKGKDVELRCDPISGHTALYWYRQSLGQGLEFLIYFQGNSAPDKSGLPSDRFSAERTGGSVSTLTIQRTQQEDSAVYLCASSARDGDSPLHFGNGTRLTVT.

V gene TRBV30 combines with J gene TRBJ1-5; 9 nucleotides align to TRBD1. With 0 bases clipped from V and 2 bases from J, the junction kept 2 bases outside the gene matches. Per the germline V gene, CDR1 is GTSNPN and CDR2 is SVGIG (reference sequence). The CDR3 has 15 amino acids. The CDR3 coding sequence is TGTGCCTGGAGTGTACAGGGGGCGGGCAATCAGCCCCAGCATTTT. Translation: CAWSVQGAGNQPQHF.

In this sample, this clonotype turned up many times. V gene TRBV20-1 combines with J gene TRBJ2-3; the D gene could be TRBD1 or TRBD2 (5 bases each). CDR3 length: 12 residues. V lost 1 base, J lost 5 bases, and 7 bases lay in between. Germline CDR1 and CDR2: DFQATT and SNEGSKA (reference sequence). Here the CDR3 DNA reads TGCAGTGCTAGAGGGGACGGAGATACGCAGTATTTT. It yields the protein CSARGDGDTQYF.

This clonotype was seen at least ten times. The CDR3 nucleotides are TGCGCCAGCAGCTTGGAAAACCCACTAGCGGGAGTTGAGCAGTTCTTC. Translating gives CASSLENPLAGVEQFF. The chain is built from TRBV5-1 and TRBJ2-1; 11 bases map to TRBD2. The CDR3 length is 16 residues. V gave up 0 bases and J gave up 9 bases; unmatched junction bases: 8. Germline V gene data show CDR1 as SGHRS and CDR2 as YFSETQ. The full variable domain, its missing parts supplied by reference TRBV5-1 and TRBJ2-1, is KAGVTQTPRYLIKTRGQQVTLSCSPISGHRSVSWYQQTPGQGLQFLFEYFSETQRNKGNFPGRFSGRQFSNSRSEMNVSTLELGDSALYLCASSLENPLAGVEQFFGPGTRLTVL.

The sample holds many counts of this clonotype. This chain links TRBV12-3 or TRBV12-4 with TRBJ2-7, with D unresolved. The CDR3 totals 11 residues. Between the trimmed V and J ends, which lost 5 bases and 4 bases, there was a span of 6 bases. The DNA for the CDR3 is TGTGCCAGCAGTGTGCAGTACGAGCAGTACTTC. Translation gives CASSVQYEQYF.